This TCR beta chain was identified during a study of tumor and adjacent non-tumor tissue in lung cancer. Study-level information: Aged about 30 to 76 years, patients included 10 men and roughly five women with stage I to III disease. Regarding the study as a whole: Compared with tumor, normal lung showed significantly lower TCR diversity.

This CDR3 spans 13 amino acids. The V gene's germline CDR1 is SQVTM and CDR2 ANQGSEA. V was trimmed by 2 bases and J by 0 bases, leaving 8 bases between them. The template was RNA from unsorted bulk tissue. Between August and November 2014, newly diagnosed, chemotherapy-naive lung cancer patients underwent thoracic surgery in China. The library came from three nested PCR rounds adapted from ARM-PCR protocols. MiXCR, run by TCRdb on the multiplex PCR reads, gives a single entry per CDR3 protein. The profile shows about 76,000 distinct CDR3 sequences, around 70% of them singletons. By share, this clonotype counts as medium-sized. Its matching antigen is unknown.

The receptor was isolated from a woman in her 70s with non-small cell lung cancer. This chain joins TRBV29-1 and TRBJ2-7; D remains unclear. The specimen was lung tumor tissue. The CDR3 sequence: CSVEIKSSYEQYF. CDR3 DNA: TGCAGCGTTGAAATCAAGAGCTCCTACGAGCAGTACTTC.